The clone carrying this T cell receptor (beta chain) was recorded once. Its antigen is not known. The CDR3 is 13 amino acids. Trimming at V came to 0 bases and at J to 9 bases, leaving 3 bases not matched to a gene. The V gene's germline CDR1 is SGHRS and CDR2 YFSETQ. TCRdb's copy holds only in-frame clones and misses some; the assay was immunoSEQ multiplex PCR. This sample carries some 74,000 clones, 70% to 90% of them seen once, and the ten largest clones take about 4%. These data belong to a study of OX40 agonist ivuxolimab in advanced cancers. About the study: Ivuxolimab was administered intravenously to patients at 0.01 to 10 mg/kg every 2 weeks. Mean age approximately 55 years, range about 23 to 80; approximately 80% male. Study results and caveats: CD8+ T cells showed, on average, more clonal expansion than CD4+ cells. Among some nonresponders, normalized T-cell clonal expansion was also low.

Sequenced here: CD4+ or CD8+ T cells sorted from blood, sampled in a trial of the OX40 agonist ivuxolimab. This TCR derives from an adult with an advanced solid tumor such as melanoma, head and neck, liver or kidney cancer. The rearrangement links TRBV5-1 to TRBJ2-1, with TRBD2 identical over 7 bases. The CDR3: CASSLVGGGEQFF. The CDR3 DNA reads TGCGCCAGCAGCTTGGTCGGCGGGGGTGAGCAGTTCTTC.